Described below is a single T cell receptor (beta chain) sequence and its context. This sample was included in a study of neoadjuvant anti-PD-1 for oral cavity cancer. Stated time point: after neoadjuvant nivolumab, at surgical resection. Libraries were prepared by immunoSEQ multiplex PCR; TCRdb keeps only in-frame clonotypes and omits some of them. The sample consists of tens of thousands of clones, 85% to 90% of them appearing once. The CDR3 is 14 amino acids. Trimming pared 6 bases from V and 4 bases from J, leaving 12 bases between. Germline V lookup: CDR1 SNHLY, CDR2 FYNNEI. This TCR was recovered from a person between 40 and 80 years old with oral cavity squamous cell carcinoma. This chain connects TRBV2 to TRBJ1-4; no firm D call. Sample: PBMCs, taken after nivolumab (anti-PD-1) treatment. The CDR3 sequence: CASRMTVLNEKLFF. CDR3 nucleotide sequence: TGTGCCAGCAGAATGACTGTCCTTAATGAAAAACTGTTTTTT.